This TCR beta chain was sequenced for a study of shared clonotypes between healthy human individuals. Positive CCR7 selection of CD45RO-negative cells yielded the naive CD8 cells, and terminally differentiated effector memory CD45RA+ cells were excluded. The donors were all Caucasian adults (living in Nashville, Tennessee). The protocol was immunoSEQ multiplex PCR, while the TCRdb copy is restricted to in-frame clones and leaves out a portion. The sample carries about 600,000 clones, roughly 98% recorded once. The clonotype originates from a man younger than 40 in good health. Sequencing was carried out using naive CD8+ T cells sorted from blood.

The CDR3 is CASSVAGKRQETQYF. As DNA, the CDR3 is TGTGCCAGCAGCGTAGCTGGCAAGCGACAAGAGACCCAGTACTTC. The chain recombines TRBV9 with TRBJ2-5; no reliable D call. CDR1 and CDR2 from the germline V gene are SGDLS and YYNGEE. The CDR3 runs to 15 residues. Trimming took 0 bases from V and 2 from J, leaving 11 bases between them.